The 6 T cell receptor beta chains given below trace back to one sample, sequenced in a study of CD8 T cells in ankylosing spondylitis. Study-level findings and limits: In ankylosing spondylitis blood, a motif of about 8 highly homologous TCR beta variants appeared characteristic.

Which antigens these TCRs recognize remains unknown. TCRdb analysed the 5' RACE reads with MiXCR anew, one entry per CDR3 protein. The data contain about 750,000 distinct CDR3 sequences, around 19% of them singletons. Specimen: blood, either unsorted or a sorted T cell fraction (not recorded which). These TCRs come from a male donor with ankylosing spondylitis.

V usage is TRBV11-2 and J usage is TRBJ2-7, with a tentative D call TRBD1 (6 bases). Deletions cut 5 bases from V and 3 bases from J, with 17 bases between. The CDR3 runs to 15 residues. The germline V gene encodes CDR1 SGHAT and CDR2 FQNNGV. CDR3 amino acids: CASSPPGAGYYEQYF. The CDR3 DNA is TGTGCCAGCAGCCCCCCAGGGGCAGGTTACTACGAGCAGTACTTC.

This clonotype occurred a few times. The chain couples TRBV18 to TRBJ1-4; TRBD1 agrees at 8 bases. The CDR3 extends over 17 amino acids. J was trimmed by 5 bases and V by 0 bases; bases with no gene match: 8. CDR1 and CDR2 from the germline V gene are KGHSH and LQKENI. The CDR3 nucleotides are TGTGCCAGCTCACCACCAGACAGGGGCGCTTCCAATGAAAAACTGTTTTTT. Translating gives CASSPPDRGASNEKLFF.

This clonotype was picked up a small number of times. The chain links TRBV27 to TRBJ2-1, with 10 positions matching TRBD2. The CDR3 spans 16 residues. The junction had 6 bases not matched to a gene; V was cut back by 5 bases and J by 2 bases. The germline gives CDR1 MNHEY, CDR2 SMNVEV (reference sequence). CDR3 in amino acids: CASSPLAGRAYNEQFF. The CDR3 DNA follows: TGTGCCAGCAGTCCACTAGCGGGACGAGCCTACAATGAGCAGTTCTTC.

CDR3 sequence reads: CATSGGLAGVTYEQYF. CDR3 bases: TGTGCCACCAGCGGGGGACTAGCGGGAGTTACCTACGAGCAGTACTTC. This chain links TRBV15 with TRBJ2-7; 14 nucleotides line up with TRBD2. The V and J ends lost 5 bases and 2 bases, in that order; junction bases with no gene match: 5. The CDR3 length is 16 residues. From germline, CDR1 is LNHNV and CDR2 YYDKDF (reference sequence).

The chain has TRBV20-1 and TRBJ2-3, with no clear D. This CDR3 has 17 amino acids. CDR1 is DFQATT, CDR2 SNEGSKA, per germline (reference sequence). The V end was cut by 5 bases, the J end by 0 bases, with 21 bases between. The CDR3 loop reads CSAGLIRALISTDTQYF. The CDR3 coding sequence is TGCAGTGCTGGCTTAATAAGGGCCTTAATAAGCACAGATACGCAGTATTTT.

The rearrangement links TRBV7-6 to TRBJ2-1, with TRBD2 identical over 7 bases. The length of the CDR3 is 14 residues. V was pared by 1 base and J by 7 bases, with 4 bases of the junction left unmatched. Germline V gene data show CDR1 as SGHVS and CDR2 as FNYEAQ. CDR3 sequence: CASSLVMGGNEQFF. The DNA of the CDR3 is TGTGCCAGCAGCTTAGTCATGGGGGGGAATGAGCAGTTCTTC.